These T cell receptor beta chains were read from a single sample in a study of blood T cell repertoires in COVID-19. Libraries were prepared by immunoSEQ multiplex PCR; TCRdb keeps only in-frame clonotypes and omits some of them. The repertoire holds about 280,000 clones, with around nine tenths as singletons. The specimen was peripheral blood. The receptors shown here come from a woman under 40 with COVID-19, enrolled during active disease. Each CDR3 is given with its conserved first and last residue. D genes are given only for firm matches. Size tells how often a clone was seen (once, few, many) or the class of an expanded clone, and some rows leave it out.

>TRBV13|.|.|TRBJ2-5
TGTGCCAGCAGCCCCAGGTACCAAGAGACCCAGTACTTC
CASSPRYQETQYF
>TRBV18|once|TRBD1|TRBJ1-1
TGTGCCAGCTCACCCTTAGACAGGGTGCGGTTGGACACTGAAGCTTTCTTT
CASSPLDRVRLDTEAFF
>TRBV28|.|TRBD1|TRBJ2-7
TGTGCCAGCAGTCGTACAGGGGATTCCTACGAGCAGTACTTC
CASSRTGDSYEQYF
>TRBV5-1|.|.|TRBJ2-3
TGCGCCAGCAGTCGTCTCGGCTCGGAGGCAGATACGCAGTATTTT
CASSRLGSEADTQYF
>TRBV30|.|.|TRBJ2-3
TGTGCCTGGAGTGCAGGGATAGCTGGAACAGATACGCAGTATTTT
CAWSAGIAGTDTQYF
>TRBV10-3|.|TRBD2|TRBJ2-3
TGTGCCATCGGGACTAGCGGACCCACAGATACGCAGTATTTT
CAIGTSGPTDTQYF
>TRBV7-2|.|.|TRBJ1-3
TGTGCCAGCAGCCCACAGGGTTTTGGAAACACCATATATTTT
CASSPQGFGNTIYF
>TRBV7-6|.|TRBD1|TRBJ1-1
TGTGCCAGCAGAGCGGACAGGGCCCACACTGAAGCTTTCTTT
CASRADRAHTEAFF
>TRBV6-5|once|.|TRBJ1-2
TGTGCCAGCAGTTACACCCAGGGTCGAGATGGCTACACCTTC
CASSYTQGRDGYTF
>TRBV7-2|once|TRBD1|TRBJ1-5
TGTGCCAGCAGCTTAAGGGGGACAGGGGGTTTAATCCAGCCCCAGCATTTT
CASSLRGTGGLIQPQHF
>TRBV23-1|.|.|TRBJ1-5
TGCGCCAGCAGTCAATCGTCCCCAGGGGCTCCTCGAAATCAGCCCCAGCATTTT
CASSQSSPGAPRNQPQHF
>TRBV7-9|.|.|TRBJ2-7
TGTGCCAGCAGCCCTGGACAAAAAGCCTACGAGCAGTACTTC
CASSPGQKAYEQYF
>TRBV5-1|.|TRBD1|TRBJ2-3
TGCGCCAGCAGCCTCCGGACAGGGGGGGGAGATACGCAGTATTTT
CASSLRTGGGDTQYF
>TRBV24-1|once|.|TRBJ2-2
TGTGCCACCAGTCCCTCAGGGTATAGAGGGGAGCTGTTTTTT
CATSPSGYRGELFF
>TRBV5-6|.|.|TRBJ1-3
TGTGCCAGCAGTCGACCAGGGTACTCTGGAAACACCATATATTTT
CASSRPGYSGNTIYF
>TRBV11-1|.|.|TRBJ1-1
TGTGCCAGCAGCTTCTTGGGTGCCCGGGGGACTGAAGCTTTCTTT
CASSFLGARGTEAFF
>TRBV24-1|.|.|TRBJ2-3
TGTGCCACCAGTCGAATAGGAGACACAGATACGCAGTATTTT
CATSRIGDTDTQYF
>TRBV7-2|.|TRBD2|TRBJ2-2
TGTGCCAGCAGCTCCCGGACTAGCGGGAGAAACACCGGGGAGCTGTTTTTT
CASSSRTSGRNTGELFF
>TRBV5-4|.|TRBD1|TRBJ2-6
TGTGCCGGAATCAGGGGGCCCTTGAGGGGGGCCAACGTCCTGACTTTC
CAGIRGPLRGANVLTF
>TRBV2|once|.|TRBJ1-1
TGTGCCAGCAGTGAAGATGGAGTTTGGGTGAACACTGAAGCTTTCTTT
CASSEDGVWVNTEAFF
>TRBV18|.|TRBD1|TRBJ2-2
TGTGCCAGCTCCGGGACAGGGGGCGTCGGGGAGCTGTTTTTT
CASSGTGGVGELFF
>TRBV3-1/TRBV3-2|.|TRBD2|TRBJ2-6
TGTGCCAGCAGCCAGGCGAACCCGGGACTAGCAGGCGGAGGATCTGGGGCCAACGTCCTGACTTTC
CASSQANPGLAGGGSGANVLTF
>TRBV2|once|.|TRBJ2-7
TGTGCCAGCACAGGTCGGAACTACGAGCAGTACTTC
CASTGRNYEQYF
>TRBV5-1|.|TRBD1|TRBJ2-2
TGCGCCAGCAGCTTGGGGGACAGGGGGCTGGTGGAGCTGTTTTTT
CASSLGDRGLVELFF
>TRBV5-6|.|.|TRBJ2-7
TGTGCCAGCAGCTTGTATCGAAGCGGATTCTCCTACGAGCAGTACTTC
CASSLYRSGFSYEQYF
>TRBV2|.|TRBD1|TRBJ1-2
TGTGCCAGCAGTGACGGACAGGGGAACTATGGCTACACCTTC
CASSDGQGNYGYTF
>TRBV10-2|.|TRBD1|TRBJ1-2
TGCGCCAGCTGTCGGGACAGGGGGTCCTATGGCTACACCTTC
CASCRDRGSYGYTF
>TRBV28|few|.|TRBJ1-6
TGTGCCAGCAGTTCCGGGGATTCACCCCTCCACTTT
CASSSGDSPLHF
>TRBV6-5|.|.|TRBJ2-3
TGTGCCAGCAGTTCACTCCTCACAGATACGCAGTATTTT
CASSSLLTDTQYF
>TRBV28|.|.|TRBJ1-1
TGTGCCAGCAGTTTACGACTCGATCCCACTGAAGCTTTCTTT
CASSLRLDPTEAFF
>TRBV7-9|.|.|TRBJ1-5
TGTGCCAGCAGCCCACAAGGGGCGAGGCAGCCCCAGCATTTT
CASSPQGARQPQHF
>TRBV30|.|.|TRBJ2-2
TGTGCCTGGAGTCGAGGTTTTAGCACCGGGGAGCTGTTTTTT
CAWSRGFSTGELFF
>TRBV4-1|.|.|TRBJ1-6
TGCGCCAGCAGCCTCGGCGCGGGGGCGAATAATTCACCCCTCCACTTT
CASSLGAGANNSPLHF
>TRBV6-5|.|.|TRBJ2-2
TGTGCCAGCAGCCCCGTTGCCGGGGAGCTGTTTTTT
CASSPVAGELFF
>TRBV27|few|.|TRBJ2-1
TGTGCCAGCAGTCCCGGACAGATTCCAACGCCCCTCGAGCAGTTCTTC
CASSPGQIPTPLEQFF
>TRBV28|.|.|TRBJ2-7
TGTGCCAGCAGTTCCCCAAGGGCAGGGCGGCACGAGCAGTACTTC
CASSSPRAGRHEQYF
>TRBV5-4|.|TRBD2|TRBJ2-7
TGTGCCAGCAGCTCTGGACTAGCCTACGAGCAGTACTTC
CASSSGLAYEQYF
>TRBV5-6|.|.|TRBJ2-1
TGTGCCAGCAGCTTGCCTCGGGCCTTAGGGAGGCTGTTCTTC
CASSLPRALGRLFF
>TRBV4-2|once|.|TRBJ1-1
TGTGCCAGCAGCCAAGATCGTGGACTCACTGAAGCTTTCTTT
CASSQDRGLTEAFF
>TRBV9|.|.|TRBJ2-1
TGTGCCAGCAGCACCACTCACAATGAGCAGTTCTTC
CASSTTHNEQFF
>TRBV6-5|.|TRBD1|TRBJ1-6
TGTGCCAGCAGTTGGGACAGGGGTAATTCACCCCTCCACTTT
CASSWDRGNSPLHF
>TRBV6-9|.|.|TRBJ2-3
TGTGCCAGCAGTTACGAGGCCAGCCGGCCTCGCCAGTATTTT
CASSYEASRPRQYF
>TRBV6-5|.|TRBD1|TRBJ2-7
TGTGCCAGCGGCGGGACAGGGAATATGTACGAGCAGTACTTC
CASGGTGNMYEQYF
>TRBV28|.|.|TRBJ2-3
TGTGCCAGCAAAAGCGGGCAGTTCACAGATACGCAGTATTTT
CASKSGQFTDTQYF
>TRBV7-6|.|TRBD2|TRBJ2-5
TGTGCCAGCAGCCCGATAGCGGGACCAGGGGCCCAGTACTTC
CASSPIAGPGAQYF
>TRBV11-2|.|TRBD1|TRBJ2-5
TGTGCCAGTACTCGGTCAGGGGGCCGATTGATAGGAGAGACCCAGTACTTC
CASTRSGGRLIGETQYF
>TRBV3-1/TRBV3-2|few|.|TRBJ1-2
TGTGCCAGCAGCTACCGGGACTATGGCTACACCTTC
CASSYRDYGYTF
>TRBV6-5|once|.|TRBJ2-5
TGTGCCAGCAGTTACCGCGTCAGGGAGACCCAGTACTTC
CASSYRVRETQYF
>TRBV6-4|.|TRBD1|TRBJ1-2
TGTGCCAGCATTTATGGACAGGCTAACTATGGCTACACCTTC
CASIYGQANYGYTF
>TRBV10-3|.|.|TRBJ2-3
TGTGCCATCAGACGGGAGACGGGCACAGATACGCAGTATTTT
CAIRRETGTDTQYF
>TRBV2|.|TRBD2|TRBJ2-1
TGTGCCAGCAGTCGGCTAGCGGGGGACAATGAGCAGTTCTTC
CASSRLAGDNEQFF
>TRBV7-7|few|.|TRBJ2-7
TGTGCTAGCAGTCGCGGGGGCGGAGCCGGCGAGCAGTACTTC
CASSRGGGAGEQYF
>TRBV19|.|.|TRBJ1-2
TGTGCCAGTAGTATTGCGGCAGGGATCTCCTATGGCTACACCTTC
CASSIAAGISYGYTF
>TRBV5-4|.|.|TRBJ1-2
TGTGCCAGCAGCTCCCGGACCGGGAGAAATGGCTACACCTTC
CASSSRTGRNGYTF